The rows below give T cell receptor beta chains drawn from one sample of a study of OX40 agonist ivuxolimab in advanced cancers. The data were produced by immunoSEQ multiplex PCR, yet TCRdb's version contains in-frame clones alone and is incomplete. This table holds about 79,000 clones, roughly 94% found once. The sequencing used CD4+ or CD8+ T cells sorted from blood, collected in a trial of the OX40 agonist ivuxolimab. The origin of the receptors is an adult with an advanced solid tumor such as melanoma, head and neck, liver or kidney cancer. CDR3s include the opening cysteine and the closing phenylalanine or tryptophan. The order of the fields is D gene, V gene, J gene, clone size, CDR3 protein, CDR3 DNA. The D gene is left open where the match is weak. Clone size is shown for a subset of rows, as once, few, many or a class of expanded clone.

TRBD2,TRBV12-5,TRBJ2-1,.,CASGDGDSGSGNEQFF,TGTGCTAGTGGCGACGGGGATAGCGGGAGTGGAAATGAGCAGTTCTTC
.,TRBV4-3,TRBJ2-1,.,CASSQGTDLYNEQFF,TGCGCCAGCAGCCAAGGGACAGACCTCTACAATGAGCAGTTCTTC
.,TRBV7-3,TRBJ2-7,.,CASSQTHYDEQYF,TGTGCCAGCAGCCAGACCCATTACGACGAGCAGTACTTC
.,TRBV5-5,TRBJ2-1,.,CASSLEPYNEQFF,TGTGCCAGCAGCTTGGAGCCGTACAATGAGCAGTTCTTC
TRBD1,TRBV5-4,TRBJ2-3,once,CASRTQGANTDTQYF,TGTGCCAGCAGGACACAGGGGGCAAACACAGATACGCAGTATTTT
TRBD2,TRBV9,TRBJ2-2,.,CASSVVTSGALNTGELFF,TGTGCCAGCAGCGTAGTTACTAGCGGGGCCCTCAACACCGGGGAGCTGTTTTTT
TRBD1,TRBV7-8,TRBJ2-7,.,CASSSFRGQGTYEQYF,TGTGCCAGCAGCTCGTTCAGGGGACAGGGAACCTACGAGCAGTACTTC
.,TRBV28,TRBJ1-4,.,CASSLTTAATNEKLFF,TGTGCCAGCAGTTTAACGACGGCTGCAACTAATGAAAAACTGTTTTTT
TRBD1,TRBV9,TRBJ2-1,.,CASSSLQGTAGNEQFF,TGTGCCAGCAGCTCACTACAGGGGACGGCAGGCAATGAGCAGTTCTTC
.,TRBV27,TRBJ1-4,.,CASSWTFNEKLFF,TGTGCCAGCAGTTGGACCTTTAATGAAAAACTGTTTTTT
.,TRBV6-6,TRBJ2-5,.,CASTQPGLGETQYF,TGTGCCAGCACCCAGCCGGGACTTGGAGAGACCCAGTACTTC
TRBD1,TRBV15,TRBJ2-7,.,CATSRDPGQGAYEQYF,TGTGCCACCAGCAGAGATCCCGGGCAGGGGGCCTACGAGCAGTACTTC
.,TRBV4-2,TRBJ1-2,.,CASSQVGGDGYTF,TGTGCCAGCAGCCAAGTCGGGGGGGATGGCTACACCTTC
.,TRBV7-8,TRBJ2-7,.,CASSLLGQGYEQYF,TGTGCCAGCAGCTTATTGGGGCAGGGCTACGAGCAGTACTTC
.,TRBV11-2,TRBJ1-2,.,CASSSLTDGYTF,TGTGCCAGCAGCTCCTTGACGGATGGCTACACCTTC
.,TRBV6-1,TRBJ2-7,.,CASSDSPHREQYF,TGTGCCAGCAGTGACTCCCCCCACCGGGAGCAGTACTTC
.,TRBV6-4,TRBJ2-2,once,CASSYGVNTGELFF,TGTGCCAGCAGTTACGGGGTGAACACCGGGGAGCTGTTTTTT
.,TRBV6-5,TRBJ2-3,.,CASSYSAGTPDTQYF,TGTGCCAGCAGTTACTCGGCGGGAACCCCAGATACGCAGTATTTT
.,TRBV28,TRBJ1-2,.,CASKGHLNYGYTF,TGTGCCAGCAAGGGACACCTCAACTATGGCTACACCTTC
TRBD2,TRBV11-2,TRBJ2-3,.,CASSPMTPQGGDTQYF,TGTGCCAGCAGCCCCATGACTCCTCAGGGAGGGGATACGCAGTATTTT
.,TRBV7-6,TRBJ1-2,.,CASSPGSGYGYTF,TGTGCCAGCAGCCCAGGGTCCGGGTATGGCTACACCTTC
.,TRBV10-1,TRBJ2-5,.,CASSEREGVAQYF,TGCGCCAGCAGTGAAAGAGAGGGGGTCGCCCAGTACTTC
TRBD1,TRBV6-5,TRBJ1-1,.,CASSYSDRGRTEAFF,TGTGCCAGCAGTTACTCAGACAGGGGGAGGACTGAAGCTTTCTTT
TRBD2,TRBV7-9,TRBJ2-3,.,CASSLLAGGTTDTQYF,TGTGCCAGCAGCCTACTAGCGGGAGGGACCACAGATACGCAGTATTTT
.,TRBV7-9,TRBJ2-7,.,CASSFGATYEQYF,TGTGCCAGCAGCTTCGGGGCCACCTACGAGCAGTACTTC
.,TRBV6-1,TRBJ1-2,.,CASTTDGSYGYTF,TGTGCCAGCACCACTGACGGCTCTTATGGCTACACCTTC
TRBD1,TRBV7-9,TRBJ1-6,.,CASSAQQGTPLHF,TGTGCCAGCAGCGCGCAACAGGGGACACCCCTCCACTTT
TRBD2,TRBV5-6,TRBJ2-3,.,CASSSGGFRTDTQYF,TGTGCCAGCAGCAGCGGGGGGTTTCGCACAGATACGCAGTATTTT
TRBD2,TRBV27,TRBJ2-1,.,CASSALLAQGPNEQFF,TGTGCCAGCAGTGCCCTACTAGCGCAAGGACCCAATGAGCAGTTCTTC
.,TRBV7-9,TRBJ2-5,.,CASTDRGLQETQYF,TGTGCCAGCACCGACAGGGGACTACAAGAGACCCAGTACTTC
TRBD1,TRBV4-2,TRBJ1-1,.,CASSQRTGALENTEAFF,TGTGCCAGCAGCCAACGCACAGGGGCGTTGGAGAACACTGAAGCTTTCTTT
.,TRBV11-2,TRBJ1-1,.,CASSFGRGTEAFF,TGTGCCAGCAGCTTCGGCAGGGGTACTGAAGCTTTCTTT
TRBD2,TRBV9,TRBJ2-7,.,CASSSSSGSVLDEQYF,TGTGCCAGCAGCTCATCCAGCGGGAGCGTCTTGGACGAGCAGTACTTC
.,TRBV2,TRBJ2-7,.,CASSEEEKYF,TGTGCCAGCAGTGAGGAGGAGAAGTACTTC
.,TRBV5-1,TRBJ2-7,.,CASREAGTVGHEQYF,TGCGCCAGCCGCGAAGCCGGGACGGTCGGTCACGAGCAGTACTTC